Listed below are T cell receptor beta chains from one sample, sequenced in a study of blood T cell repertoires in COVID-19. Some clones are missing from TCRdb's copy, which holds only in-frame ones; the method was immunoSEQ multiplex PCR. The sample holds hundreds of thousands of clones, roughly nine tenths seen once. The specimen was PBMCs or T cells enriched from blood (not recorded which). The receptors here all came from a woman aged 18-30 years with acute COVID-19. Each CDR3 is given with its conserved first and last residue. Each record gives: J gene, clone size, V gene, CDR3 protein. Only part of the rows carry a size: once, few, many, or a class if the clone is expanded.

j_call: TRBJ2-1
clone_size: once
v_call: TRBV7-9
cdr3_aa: CASSPVARKQFF

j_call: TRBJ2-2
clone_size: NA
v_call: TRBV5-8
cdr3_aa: CASSLFRRSTGELFF

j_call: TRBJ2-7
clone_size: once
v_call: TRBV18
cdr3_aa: CASSPQNQDSYEQYF

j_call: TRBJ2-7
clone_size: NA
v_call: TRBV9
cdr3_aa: CASSVETTPGRLAGSYEQYF

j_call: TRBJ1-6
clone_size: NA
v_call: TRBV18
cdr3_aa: CASSPGGLVNNSPLHF

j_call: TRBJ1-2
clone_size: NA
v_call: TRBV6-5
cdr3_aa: CASSRQGAGNYGYTF

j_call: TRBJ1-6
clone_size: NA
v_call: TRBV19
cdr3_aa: CASSREIYDFSPLHF

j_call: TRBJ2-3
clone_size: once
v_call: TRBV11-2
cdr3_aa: CASSLGTDSRYSTDTQYF

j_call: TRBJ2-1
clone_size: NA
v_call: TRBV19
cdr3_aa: CASSIPLGGGSRDEQFF

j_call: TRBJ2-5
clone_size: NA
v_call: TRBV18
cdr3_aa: CASSPAGLWETQYF

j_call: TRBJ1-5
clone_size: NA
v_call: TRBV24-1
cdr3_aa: CATSDRLPGQGFQISNQPQHF

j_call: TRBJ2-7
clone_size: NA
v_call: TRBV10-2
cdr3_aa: CASSESGLAGVGEQYF

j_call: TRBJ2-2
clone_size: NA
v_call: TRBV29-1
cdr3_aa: CSVVPGQNTGELFF

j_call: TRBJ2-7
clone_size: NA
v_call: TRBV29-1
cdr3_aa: CSGGTGVHEQYF

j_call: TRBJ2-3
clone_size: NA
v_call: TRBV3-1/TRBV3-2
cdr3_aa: CASSQNSGSDTQYF

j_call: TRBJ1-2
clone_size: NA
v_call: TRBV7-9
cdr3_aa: CASSLTTGNYGYTF

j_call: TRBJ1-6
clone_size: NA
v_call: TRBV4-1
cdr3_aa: CASSLETGGNSPLHF